This T cell receptor (beta chain) was recovered during a study of radiation and T cells in renal cell carcinoma. Study-wide results and caveats: Intratumoral heterogeneity was not captured in these approximately 0.9 g regions.

Treatment meaning: treatment-naive control, cytoreductive nephrectomy. Sequenced control tumors were from about a dozen males and a few females, median age 57. The length of the CDR3 is 14 residues. The trim removed 4 bases at V and 4 bases at J, leaving 8 bases unmatched. CDR1 and CDR2 (germline): SGHNT, YYREEE (reference sequence). This clone was counted only a few times. What it binds is not known. This table comes from immunoSEQ multiplex PCR, and its TCRdb copy is limited to in-frame clones, with some not included. Of fewer than 6,500 clones in the sample, approximately 71% are singletons; the top ten hold 28%.

The clonotype comes from a human donor with renal cell carcinoma. Sequenced here: tumor tissue, sampled from a patient whose treatment was nephrectomy without radiotherapy. The chain joins TRBV5-4 to TRBJ2-7, with 7 bases identical to TRBD1. The CDR3 DNA reads TGTGCCAGCAGCCGACAGGGATCCCAATACGAGCAGTACTTC. It is translated as CASSRQGSQYEQYF.